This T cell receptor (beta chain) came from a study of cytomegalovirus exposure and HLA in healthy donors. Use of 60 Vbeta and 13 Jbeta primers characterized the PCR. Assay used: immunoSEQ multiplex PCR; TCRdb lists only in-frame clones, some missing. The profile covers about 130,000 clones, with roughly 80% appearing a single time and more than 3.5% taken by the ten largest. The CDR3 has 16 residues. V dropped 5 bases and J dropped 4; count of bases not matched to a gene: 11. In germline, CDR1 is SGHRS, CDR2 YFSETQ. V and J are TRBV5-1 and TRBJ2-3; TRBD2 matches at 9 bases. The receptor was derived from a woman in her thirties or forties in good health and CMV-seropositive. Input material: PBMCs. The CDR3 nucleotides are TGCGCCAGCAGTTGGAGTGCTAGCGGGACGCCAGATACGCAGTATTTT. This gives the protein CASSWSASGTPDTQYF. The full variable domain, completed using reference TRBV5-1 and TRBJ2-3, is KAGVTQTPRYLIKTRGQQVTLSCSPISGHRSVSWYQQTPGQGLQFLFEYFSETQRNKGNFPGRFSGRQFSNSRSEMNVSTLELGDSALYLCASSWSASGTPDTQYFGPGTRLTVL.